The rows below give T cell receptor beta chains drawn from one sample of a study of blood T cell repertoires in COVID-19. The repertoire was sequenced with immunoSEQ multiplex PCR; TCRdb's copy has only in-frame clones and lacks some. The sample has approximately 300,000 clones; 80% to 90% are singletons. The specimen sequenced was PBMCs or T cells enriched from blood (not recorded which). The receptors stem from a woman in her twenties or thirties who had recovered from COVID-19. Both conserved end residues are part of each CDR3. The D gene is left open where the match is weak. Rows give clone size only sometimes, using once, few, many, or a class for an expanded clone.

d_call	v_call	j_call	clone_size	cdr3_aa	cdr3_nt
TRBD2	TRBV15	TRBJ2-1	many	CATSRDRSGRAEQFF	TGTGCCACCAGCAGAGACCGGAGCGGGAGGGCTGAGCAGTTCTTC
TRBD1	TRBV4-1	TRBJ1-2	-	CASSQVPGQGRGYTF	TGCGCCAGCAGCCAAGTTCCGGGACAGGGACGAGGCTACACCTTC
TRBD2	TRBV3-1/TRBV3-2	TRBJ2-5	-	CASSQIAGEQETQYF	TGTGCCAGCAGCCAAATAGCGGGGGAACAAGAGACCCAGTACTTC
TRBD1	TRBV5-1	TRBJ2-7	-	CASSLDPGGEYEQYF	TGCGCCAGCAGCTTGGACCCAGGGGGCGAGTACGAGCAGTACTTC
-	TRBV3-1/TRBV3-2	TRBJ2-7	-	CASSQVRRSGVDSYEQYF	TGTGCCAGCAGCCAAGTCCGGAGGAGTGGGGTCGATTCCTACGAGCAGTACTTC
-	TRBV15	TRBJ2-2	-	CATSRVFGSGELFF	TGTGCCACCAGCAGAGTCTTCGGGTCCGGGGAGCTGTTTTTT
-	TRBV9	TRBJ1-4	-	CASSESGGREEKLFF	TGTGCCAGCAGCGAGAGCGGGGGCAGGGAGGAAAAACTGTTTTTT
TRBD2	TRBV7-9	TRBJ2-5	-	CASSQPAGGIFEETQYF	TGTGCCAGCAGCCAACCCGCGGGGGGCATTTTTGAAGAGACCCAGTACTTC
TRBD1	TRBV19	TRBJ1-2	-	CASSESGTGRDLYGYTF	TGTGCCAGTAGCGAGTCCGGGACAGGGCGCGATCTCTATGGCTACACCTTC
TRBD1	TRBV28	TRBJ1-2	-	CASSKTGANYGYTF	TGTGCCAGCAGTAAGACAGGGGCTAACTATGGCTACACCTTC
TRBD1	TRBV28	TRBJ1-5	-	CASSGPGTGLNQPQHF	TGTGCCAGCAGTGGACCCGGGACAGGCCTCAATCAGCCCCAGCATTTT
TRBD1	TRBV10-1	TRBJ2-7	once	CASSEPGQRNQYF	TGCGCCAGCAGTGAACCGGGACAGAGAAACCAGTACTTC
-	TRBV28	TRBJ1-6	-	CASNDFSDNSPLHF	TGTGCCAGCAACGACTTTAGCGATAATTCACCCCTCCACTTT
TRBD1	TRBV24-1	TRBJ1-1	once	CATSDPDRDTEAFF	TGTGCCACCAGTGATCCTGACAGGGACACTGAAGCTTTCTTT
TRBD2	TRBV27	TRBJ2-1	-	CASSLNFRGSPNYNEQFF	TGTGCCAGCAGTTTAAATTTTCGCGGGAGTCCCAATTACAATGAGCAGTTCTTC
-	TRBV10-3	TRBJ1-1	-	CAISEPTGAPTEAFF	TGTGCCATCAGTGAGCCAACAGGAGCCCCCACTGAAGCTTTCTTT
-	TRBV6-5	TRBJ1-2	-	CASSLEGRETYGYTF	TGTGCCAGCAGTTTGGAGGGCAGGGAGACTTATGGCTACACCTTC
TRBD1	TRBV30	TRBJ1-5	-	CAWSGDRVSNQPQHF	TGTGCCTGGAGTGGGGACAGGGTTAGCAATCAGCCCCAGCATTTT
TRBD2	TRBV25-1	TRBJ2-1	-	CASFSGTMSSYNEQFF	TGTGCCAGCTTTAGCGGGACAATGAGCTCCTACAATGAGCAGTTCTTC
-	TRBV28	TRBJ1-1	-	CASSGSGGTEAFF	TGTGCCAGCAGCGGATCCGGGGGAACTGAAGCTTTCTTT
-	TRBV7-9	TRBJ2-4	once	CASSLDGRRVWYF	TGTGCCAGCAGCTTAGACGGACGCAGGGTGTGGTACTTC
TRBD1	TRBV12-3/TRBV12-4	TRBJ1-2	-	CASRSQGAGGYTF	TGTGCCAGCAGGAGCCAGGGGGCGGGGGGCTACACCTTC
TRBD1	TRBV11-2	TRBJ1-2	-	CASSLAGRGLYGYTF	TGTGCCAGCAGCTTAGCCGGCAGGGGGCTCTATGGCTACACCTTC
TRBD1	TRBV18	TRBJ2-5	few	CASSLGQFSSWETQYF	TGTGCCAGCTCACTGGGACAGTTCTCGTCATGGGAGACCCAGTACTTC
TRBD2	TRBV19	TRBJ2-1	-	CASSIRVGRNPNEQFF	TGTGCCAGTAGTATTCGAGTCGGGAGGAATCCCAATGAGCAGTTCTTC
TRBD1	TRBV6-5	TRBJ1-6	-	CASSLTGGDSPLHF	TGTGCCAGCAGCCTTACAGGGGGCGATTCACCCCTCCACTTT
TRBD1	TRBV19	TRBJ1-4	-	CASSSEGGSNNEKLFF	TGTGCCAGTAGTTCCGAAGGGGGCTCAAATAATGAAAAACTGTTTTTT